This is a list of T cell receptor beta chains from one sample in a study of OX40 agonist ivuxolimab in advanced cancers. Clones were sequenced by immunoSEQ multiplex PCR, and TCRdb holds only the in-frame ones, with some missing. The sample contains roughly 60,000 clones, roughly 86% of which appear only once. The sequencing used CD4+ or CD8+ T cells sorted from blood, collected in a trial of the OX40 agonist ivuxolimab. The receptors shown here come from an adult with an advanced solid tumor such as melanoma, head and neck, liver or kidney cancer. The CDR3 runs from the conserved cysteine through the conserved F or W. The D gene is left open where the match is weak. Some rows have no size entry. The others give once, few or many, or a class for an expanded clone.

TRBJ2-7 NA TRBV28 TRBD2 TGTGCCAGCACCTCCGGGACTAGCGGCGAGCAGTACTTC CASTSGTSGEQYF
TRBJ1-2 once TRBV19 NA TGTGCCAGTAGTATGTTCCCCAGGGACTATGGCTACACCTTC CASSMFPRDYGYTF
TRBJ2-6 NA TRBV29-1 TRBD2 TGCAGCGCTTCGGGGACTAGCGGGGAAACCTCTGGGGCCAACGTCCTGACTTTC CSASGTSGETSGANVLTF
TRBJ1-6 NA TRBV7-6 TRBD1 TGTGCCAGCAGCCCGGGACAGGGGGGTTCACCCCTCCACTTT CASSPGQGGSPLHF
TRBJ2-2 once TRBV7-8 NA TGTGCCAGCAGCATCGACCGTGGGAGCGGGGAGCTGTTTTTT CASSIDRGSGELFF
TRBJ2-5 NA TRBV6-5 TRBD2 TGTGCCAGCAGTCCCCCGGGGGGAACCCAGTACTTC CASSPPGGTQYF
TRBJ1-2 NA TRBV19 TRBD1 TGTGCCAGTAGTAACACAGGGGGGGCCTATGGCTACACCTTC CASSNTGGAYGYTF
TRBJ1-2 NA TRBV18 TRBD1 TGTGCCAGCTCCCTAAGGACAGGGGGCGACGATGGCTACACCTTC CASSLRTGGDDGYTF
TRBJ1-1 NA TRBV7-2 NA TGTGCCAGCAGCTGGGGTGACAGACCGAACACTGAAGCTTTCTTT CASSWGDRPNTEAFF
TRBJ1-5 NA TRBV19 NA TGTGCCAGTAGTATGCCCCCCGGGACTCGCAATCAGCCCCAGCATTTT CASSMPPGTRNQPQHF
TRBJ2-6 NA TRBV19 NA TGTGCCAGTAGTATCGGGGTCTCTGGGGCCAACGTCCTGACTTTC CASSIGVSGANVLTF
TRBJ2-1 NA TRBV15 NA TGTGCCACCAGCTTTATCGGGGGGCCCTCCTACAATGAGCAGTTCTTC CATSFIGGPSYNEQFF
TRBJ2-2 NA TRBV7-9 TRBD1 TGTGCCAGCAACCCCGGACAGGGGATCACCGGGGAGCTGTTTTTT CASNPGQGITGELFF
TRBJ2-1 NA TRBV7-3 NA TGTGCCAGCAGCTTGGAGGGGTTGACCTACAATGAGCAGTTCTTC CASSLEGLTYNEQFF
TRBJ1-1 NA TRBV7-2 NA TGTGCCAGCAGCTTAGAGGGTTGGACTGAAGCTTTCTTT CASSLEGWTEAFF
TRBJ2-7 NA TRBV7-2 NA TGTGCCAGCGGGATGGCTGCCTCCTACGAGCAGTACTTC CASGMAASYEQYF
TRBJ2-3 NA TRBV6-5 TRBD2 TGTGCCAGCAGTTTTCGACTAGCGGCTAGCACAGATACGCAGTATTTT CASSFRLAASTDTQYF
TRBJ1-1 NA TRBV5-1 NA TGCGCCACCCGTCTCACGTCCGTGGACACTGAAGCTTTCTTT CATRLTSVDTEAFF
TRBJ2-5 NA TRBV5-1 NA TGCGCCAGCAGCACCGACAGGAAAGAGACCCAGTACTTC CASSTDRKETQYF
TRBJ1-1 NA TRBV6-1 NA TGTGCCAGCACCTGGGGCCAAGAAGCTTTCTTT CASTWGQEAFF
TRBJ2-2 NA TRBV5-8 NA TGTGCCAGCAGCTTTGGGACGAAGGCGAACACCGGGGAGCTGTTTTTT CASSFGTKANTGELFF
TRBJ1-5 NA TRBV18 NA TGTGCCAGCTCTCCGCGAGGAAGTAGCAATCAGCCCCAGCATTTT CASSPRGSSNQPQHF
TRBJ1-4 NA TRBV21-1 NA TGTGCCAGCAGCAAAGTGGACAGGATTAATGAAAAACTGTTTTTT CASSKVDRINEKLFF
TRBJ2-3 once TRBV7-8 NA TGTGCCAGCACCCGGGGCCTCGAAAGAACAGATACGCAGTATTTT CASTRGLERTDTQYF
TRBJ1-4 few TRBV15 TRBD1 TGTGCCACCAACCGGGACAGGCAGGCTAATGAAAAACTGTTTTTT CATNRDRQANEKLFF
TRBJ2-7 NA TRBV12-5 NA TGTGCTAGTGGTTTGGCAGACCGCCACGAGCAGTACTTC CASGLADRHEQYF
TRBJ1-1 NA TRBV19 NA TGTGCCAGTAGTATAACGCCCGGAAGCGGGTCCACTGAAGCTTTCTTT CASSITPGSGSTEAFF
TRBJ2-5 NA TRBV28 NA TGTGCCAGCAGTTTAGGGCTAGCTGCGAAGACCCAGTACTTC CASSLGLAAKTQYF
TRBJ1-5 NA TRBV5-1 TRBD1 TGCGCCAGCAGCTTGTATGCAACAGGGGGCAGCAATCAGCCCCAGCATTTT CASSLYATGGSNQPQHF
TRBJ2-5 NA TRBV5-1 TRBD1 TGCGCCAGCAGCCGGCGGACAGGGGACGAACAAGAGACCCAGTACTTC CASSRRTGDEQETQYF
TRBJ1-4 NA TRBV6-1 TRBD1 TGTGCCAGCAGTGACCCGGGACAGGGAGATGAAAAACTGTTTTTT CASSDPGQGDEKLFF
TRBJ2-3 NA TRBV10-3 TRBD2 TGTGCCATCAACCCTGGGCTAGCGGGAGTCGATACGCAGTATTTT CAINPGLAGVDTQYF
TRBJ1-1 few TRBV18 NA TGTGCCAGCTCATCGGTTAGGGATGAAGCTTTCTTT CASSSVRDEAFF
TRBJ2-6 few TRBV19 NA TGTGCCAGTAGTTCCCCTGGGACCAGAACTGGGGCCAACGTCCTGACTTTC CASSSPGTRTGANVLTF
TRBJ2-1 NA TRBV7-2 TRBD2 TGTGCCAGCAGCTTGACTAGCGGGGGGGCCTCCTACAATGAGCAGTTCTTC CASSLTSGGASYNEQFF
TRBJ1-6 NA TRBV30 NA TGTGCCTGGAGTGTGGGTAGGGGGAATTCACCCCTCCACTTT CAWSVGRGNSPLHF
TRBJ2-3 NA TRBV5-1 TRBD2 TGCGCCAGCAGCATCCGCCGGACTAGCGGGGGCCCTAGCACAGATACGCAGTATTTT CASSIRRTSGGPSTDTQYF
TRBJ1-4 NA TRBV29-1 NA TGCAGCGTTGACCAGGGAAGTGAAAAACTGTTTTTT CSVDQGSEKLFF
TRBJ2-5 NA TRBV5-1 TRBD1 TGCGCCAGCAGCCAAATTACCACAGGGGTGACAGAGACCCAGTACTTC CASSQITTGVTETQYF
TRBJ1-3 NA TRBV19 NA TGTGCCAGTAGTATAACGGCTGGAAACACCATATATTTT CASSITAGNTIYF
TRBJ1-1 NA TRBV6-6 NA TGTGCCAGCAGTTCCTTCGGGTTGGGCACTGAAGCTTTCTTT CASSSFGLGTEAFF
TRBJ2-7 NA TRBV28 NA TGTGCCAGCTCCGGACAGCCCTACGAGCAGTACTTC CASSGQPYEQYF
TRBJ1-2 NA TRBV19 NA TGTGCCAGTAGCCCTCGGACAAACTATGGCTACACCTTC CASSPRTNYGYTF
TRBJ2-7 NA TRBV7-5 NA TGTGCCAGAAGCGTTCCGAGACTAGCGGGAGAGGTCTACGAGCAGTACTTC CARSVPRLAGEVYEQYF
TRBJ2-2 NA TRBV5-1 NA TGCGCCAGCAGCTTATATTGGGGACCGAACACCGGGGAGCTGTTTTTT CASSLYWGPNTGELFF
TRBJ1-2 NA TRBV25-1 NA TGTGCCAGCAGACTGGGGGGAGCTGGCTACACCTTC CASRLGGAGYTF
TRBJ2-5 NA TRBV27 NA TGTGCCAGCAGTTTAAACCAAGAGACGACCCAGTACTTC CASSLNQETTQYF